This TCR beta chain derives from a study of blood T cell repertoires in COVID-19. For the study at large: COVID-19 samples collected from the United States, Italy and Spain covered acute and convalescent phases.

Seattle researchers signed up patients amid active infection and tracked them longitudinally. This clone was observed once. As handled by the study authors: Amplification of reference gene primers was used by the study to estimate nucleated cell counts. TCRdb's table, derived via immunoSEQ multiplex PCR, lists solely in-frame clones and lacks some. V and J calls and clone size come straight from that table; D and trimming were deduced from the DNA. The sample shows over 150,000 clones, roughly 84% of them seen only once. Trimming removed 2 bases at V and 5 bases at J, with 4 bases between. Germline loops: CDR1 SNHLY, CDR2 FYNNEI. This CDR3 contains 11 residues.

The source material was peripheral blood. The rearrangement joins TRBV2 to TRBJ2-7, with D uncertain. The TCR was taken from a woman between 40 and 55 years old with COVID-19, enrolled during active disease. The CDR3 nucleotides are TGTGCCAGCAGTGAACCTAACGAGCAGTACTTC. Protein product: CASSEPNEQYF. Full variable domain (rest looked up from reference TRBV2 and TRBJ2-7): EPEVTQTPSHQVTQMGQEVILRCVPISNHLYFYWYRQILGQKVEFLVSFYNNEISEKSEIFDDQFSVERPDGSNFTLKIRSTKLEDSAMYFCASSEPNEQYFGPGTRLTVT.